This T cell receptor (beta chain) was obtained from a study of regulatory T cells in long-lasting Graves disease. Building of the TCR beta libraries involved iRepertoire HTBI primers and Arm-PCR of CDR3 regions. TCRdb itself ran the multiplex PCR reads through MiXCR, one entry per CDR3 protein. This sample carries roughly 430,000 distinct CDR3 sequences, roughly 17% of them seen once, and the ten largest clones take about 10%. This clonotype came up many times. The time point here: newly diagnosed GD, antithyroid drugs for less than 3 months. TCR sequences were obtained from RNA taken from PBMCs. This CDR3 is 15 amino acids long. Trimming at V came to 3 bases and at J to 7 bases, leaving 9 bases not matched to a gene. The same sample was also used in a study of T cells in Graves' hyperthyroidism and ophthalmopathy. That source adds: Most thyroid-expanded clonotypes above 0.001 were also found in blood.

Specimen: peripheral blood mononuclear cells (PBMCs), collected at new diagnosis, from a patient treated with antithyroid drugs. The chain carries TRBV12-3 or TRBV12-4 and TRBJ2-1; TRBD2 matches 7 bases. The TCR was taken from a woman in her 30s with Graves disease. The CDR3 bases are TGTGCCAGCAGTTTTAGGTCGGGGGGAGCGAATGAGCAGTTCTTC. Residues: CASSFRSGGANEQFF.